These T cell receptor beta chains were read from a single sample in a study of CD8+ T cells in alopecia areata. TCRdb's copy holds only in-frame clones and misses some; the assay was immunoSEQ multiplex PCR. The data contain roughly 250,000 clones, 67% of them singletons. The material sequenced was CD4+ T cells sorted from blood, taken at week 0. These receptors were taken from a human donor with alopecia areata. Both conserved end residues are part of each CDR3. Clone size is stated in some rows and not others, as once, few, many or a class when expanded.

-	TRBV11-2	TRBJ2-7	CASSLEGGNYEQYF
-	TRBV30	TRBJ1-6	CAWSGDIVSPLHF
few	TRBV30	TRBJ2-7	CAWEYGSGSYEQYF
-	TRBV30	TRBJ2-3	CAWSFGTGDTQYF
-	TRBV4-3	TRBJ2-1	CASSPRTSALYNEQFF
-	TRBV30	TRBJ1-1	CAWSSRGTEAFF
once	TRBV25-1	TRBJ2-1	CASSETGLRGKNNEQFF
-	TRBV5-4	TRBJ2-1	CASSLVSGGPGDEQFF
once	TRBV30	TRBJ1-1	CAWSETNTEAFF
-	TRBV18	TRBJ2-5	CASFLETETQYF
-	TRBV12-5	TRBJ1-5	CASGTARRGNQPQHF
few	TRBV19	TRBJ2-3	CASSIGAGRGDTQYF
-	TRBV29-1	TRBJ2-5	CSVEQGQETQYF
-	TRBV7-9	TRBJ1-1	CASSIPRGSTEAFF
-	TRBV7-2	TRBJ2-5	CASSLVDWAPTETQYF
-	TRBV30	TRBJ2-3	CAWSVRAGHTDTQYF
few	TRBV4-3	TRBJ2-7	CASSQVDGGGSYEQYF
few	TRBV7-2	TRBJ1-5	CASSPWGRNGQPQHF
few	TRBV27	TRBJ2-4	CASSKLAGPQSIQYF
few	TRBV6-5	TRBJ2-2	CASSSRRDFTGELFF
-	TRBV6-5	TRBJ1-6	CASSYRGSYNSPLHF
-	TRBV2	TRBJ1-5	CASSELGNQPQHF
-	TRBV9	TRBJ1-2	CASSEGPGTAFYGYTF
-	TRBV13	TRBJ1-1	CASSWDQRRAFF
-	TRBV19	TRBJ1-2	CASSRGDPRHGYTF
-	TRBV29-1	TRBJ2-7	CSVVYSYEQYF
-	TRBV5-6	TRBJ2-7	CASSNTGYEQYF
-	TRBV30	TRBJ1-1	CAWRLQGSNTEAFF
-	TRBV15	TRBJ2-5	CATSRGANSEETQYF
-	TRBV7-9	TRBJ1-3	CASSGQGVSGNTIYF
-	TRBV30	TRBJ2-2	CAWSMGAGELFF
-	TRBV29-1	TRBJ2-3	CSVGLASTDTQYF
-	TRBV30	TRBJ2-5	CAWRGGGETQYF
-	TRBV5-1	TRBJ1-4	CASSLTGATNEKLFF
few	TRBV5-6	TRBJ2-3	CASSYEGGGADTQYF
few	TRBV7-9	TRBJ2-5	CASSRDQETQYF
-	TRBV7-7	TRBJ1-1	CASSPNLDTEAFF
-	TRBV29-1	TRBJ1-5	CSVVDRGPTEPQHF
few	TRBV7-9	TRBJ2-6	CASTRPSSGANVLTF
-	TRBV19	TRBJ1-1	CASSMGTLNTEAFF
-	TRBV5-1	TRBJ2-3	CASSLLDSTDTQYF